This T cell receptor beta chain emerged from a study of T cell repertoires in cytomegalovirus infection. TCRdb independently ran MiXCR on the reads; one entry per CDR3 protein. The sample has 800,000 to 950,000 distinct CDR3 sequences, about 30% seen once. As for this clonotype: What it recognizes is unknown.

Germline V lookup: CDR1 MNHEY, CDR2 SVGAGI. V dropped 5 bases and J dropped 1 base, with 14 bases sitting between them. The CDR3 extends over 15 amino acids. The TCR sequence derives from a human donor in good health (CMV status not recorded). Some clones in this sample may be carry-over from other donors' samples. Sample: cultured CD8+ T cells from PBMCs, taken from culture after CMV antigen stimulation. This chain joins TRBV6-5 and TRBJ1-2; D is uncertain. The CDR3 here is CASSTQAAVNYGYTF. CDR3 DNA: TGTGCCAGCAGTACTCAGGCGGCAGTTAACTATGGCTACACCTTC.